This is a list of T cell receptor beta chains from one sample in a study of T cell repertoires in cytomegalovirus infection. TCRdb re-called the reads through MiXCR, storing one row per CDR3 protein. Of 450,000 to 550,000 distinct CDR3 sequences in the sample, 16% are singletons; the top ten hold 20% to 30%. The sequenced sample was CD8+ T cells from PBMCs. The source is a human donor in good health (CMV status not recorded). Some clones in this sample may be carry-over from other donors' samples. Both conserved end residues are part of each CDR3. The D gene is left open where the match is weak. Not all rows give a size; the values are once, few, many and, for expanded clones, a class.

d_call clone_size j_call v_call cdr3_aa cdr3_nt
NA NA TRBJ2-5 TRBV9 CASSVEQGGPFGETQYF TGTGCCAGCAGCGTAGAACAGGGAGGCCCCTTCGGGGAGACCCAGTACTTC
NA NA TRBJ2-7 TRBV28 CASSLILSDQPREQYF TGTGCCAGCAGTTTAATTCTCTCGGACCAGCCTAGGGAGCAGTACTTC
NA NA TRBJ1-5 TRBV15 CATSDHRGGNQPQHF TGTGCCACCAGCGACCACCGGGGGGGCAATCAGCCCCAGCATTTT
NA NA TRBJ2-1 TRBV19 CASSINRGSSTVF TGTGCCAGTAGTATAAACAGAGGGAGTTCCACCGTCTTC
NA many TRBJ2-3 TRBV10-3 CATLFSRGDPSTDTQYF TGTGCCACACTCTTCTCCCGCGGGGACCCTAGCACAGATACGCAGTATTTT
TRBD2 NA TRBJ2-5 TRBV20-1 CSARGPRTSVETQYF TGCAGTGCTAGGGGGCCACGGACTAGCGTTGAGACCCAGTACTTC
NA many TRBJ2-4 TRBV7-9 CASSVLGKNIQYF TGTGCCAGCAGCGTGTTAGGCAAAAACATTCAGTACTTC
NA NA TRBJ1-5 TRBV28 CASSFRGAQPQHF TGTGCCAGCAGTTTTCGGGGGGCACAGCCCCAGCATTTT
NA few TRBJ2-3 TRBV9 CASSPEGGGGTDTQYF TGTGCCAGCAGCCCCGAAGGGGGAGGAGGCACAGATACGCAGTATTTT
NA many TRBJ1-2 TRBV28 CASSPIDRNGDGYTF TGTGCCAGCAGCCCCATTGACCGGAACGGGGATGGCTACACCTTC
TRBD2 many TRBJ2-3 TRBV7-6 CASSSGTSGRRATDTQYF TGTGCCAGCAGCTCAGGGACTAGCGGGAGGCGCGCCACAGATACGCAGTATTTT
NA few TRBJ1-1 TRBV5-4 CASSLWGTPATEAFF TGTGCCAGCAGCTTGTGGGGGACCCCGGCGACTGAAGCTTTCTTT
NA many TRBJ2-7 TRBV27 CASSRGAIYEQYF TGTGCCAGCAGTCGTGGGGCTATCTACGAGCAGTACTTC
NA many TRBJ1-4 TRBV7-9 CASSPRDTREKLFF TGTGCCAGCAGCCCTAGAGATACACGGGAAAAACTGTTTTTT
NA many TRBJ2-7 TRBV7-3 CASSLGTGDEQYF TGTGCCAGCAGCTTAGGCACCGGGGACGAGCAGTACTTC
TRBD2 few TRBJ2-2 TRBV7-9 CASPGNGLAGGISTGELFF TGTGCCAGCCCAGGGAACGGACTAGCGGGGGGTATAAGCACCGGGGAGCTGTTTTTT
TRBD1 few TRBJ1-2 TRBV7-9 CASSPGTAGYTF TGTGCCAGCAGCCCAGGGACAGCTGGCTACACCTTC
TRBD2 NA TRBJ2-7 TRBV11-2 CASSLEASGPYEQYF TGTGCCAGCAGCTTAGAGGCTAGCGGGCCCTACGAGCAGTACTTC
NA few TRBJ1-5 TRBV7-9 CASSPGPAGESNQPQHF TGTGCCAGCAGCCCGGGCCCCGCAGGCGAGAGCAATCAGCCCCAGCATTTT
NA many TRBJ1-5 TRBV15 CATSRDKANNQPQHF TGTGCCACCAGCAGAGATAAGGCTAACAATCAGCCCCAGCATTTT
NA many TRBJ2-6 TRBV7-6 CASSLDRSSGANVLTF TGTGCCAGCAGCTTAGACAGAAGCTCTGGGGCCAACGTCCTGACTTTC
NA few TRBJ1-1 TRBV10-2 CASSEGRASEAFF TGCGCCAGCAGTGAGGGAAGGGCCTCTGAAGCTTTCTTT
NA NA TRBJ2-6 TRBV4-2 CASSQSVWGQSGANVLTF TGTGCCAGCAGCCAATCGGTTTGGGGCCAATCTGGGGCCAACGTCCTGACTTTC
TRBD1 few TRBJ1-2 TRBV27 CASSAPGQVFGYTF TGTGCCAGCAGTGCGCCGGGACAGGTCTTTGGCTACACCTTC
NA NA TRBJ2-2 TRBV28 CASSSRLGAGELFF TGTGCCAGCAGTTCTCGGTTGGGCGCCGGGGAGCTGTTTTTT
NA NA TRBJ1-1 TRBV29-1 CSAPTGYGITEAFF TGCAGCGCTCCAACAGGGTACGGAATCACTGAAGCTTTCTTT
TRBD1 NA TRBJ2-5 TRBV19 CASSPGQSLGETQYF TGTGCCAGTAGTCCGGGACAGAGCCTTGGAGAGACCCAGTACTTC
NA NA TRBJ1-4 TRBV6-6 CASSYSIDEKLFF TGTGCCAGCAGTTACTCGATTGATGAAAAACTGTTTTTT
TRBD2 many TRBJ2-1 TRBV6-1 CASSQRLAASYNEQFF TGTGCCAGCAGTCAGAGACTAGCGGCTTCCTACAATGAGCAGTTCTTC
NA many TRBJ2-3 TRBV5-6 CASSLGSTADTQYF TGTGCCAGCAGCTTGGGAAGTACCGCAGATACGCAGTATTTT
TRBD2 NA TRBJ2-3 TRBV20-1 CSARVIVRLAGEVTDTQYF TGCAGTGCTAGAGTTATAGTTCGGCTCGCGGGAGAGGTAACAGATACGCAGTATTTT
NA many TRBJ2-5 TRBV7-3 CASSLDGPSTQYF TGTGCCAGCAGCTTGGACGGCCCTTCGACCCAGTACTTC
NA NA TRBJ2-7 TRBV6-1 CASVSTGTNRGEQYF TGTGCCAGCGTTAGTACCGGGACAAATCGTGGGGAGCAGTACTTC
NA few TRBJ2-1 TRBV27 CASISTGTPYNEQFF TGTGCCAGCATTTCGACCGGGACACCTTACAATGAGCAGTTCTTC
TRBD1 once TRBJ1-5 TRBV27 CASSTTGVQPQHF TGTGCCAGCAGTACTACAGGGGTTCAGCCCCAGCATTTT
NA many TRBJ1-4 TRBV6-2/TRBV6-3 CASSYSNLGTAGEKLFF TGTGCCAGCAGTTACTCGAATCTCGGGACGGCTGGTGAAAAACTGTTTTTT
TRBD1 many TRBJ2-7 TRBV11-2 CASSSGQGGSYEQYF TGTGCCAGCAGCTCGGGACAGGGGGGCTCCTACGAGCAGTACTTC
TRBD1 NA TRBJ2-1 TRBV19 CASSIEIYRGIYNEQFF TGTGCCAGTAGTATAGAGATTTACAGGGGGATATACAATGAGCAGTTCTTC
TRBD2 many TRBJ2-1 TRBV7-9 CASSSSGLAGRDRSYNEQFF TGTGCCAGCAGCTCCTCGGGACTAGCGGGAAGGGACCGATCCTACAATGAGCAGTTCTTC
TRBD1 many TRBJ1-1 TRBV6-5 CASSKTRTGKNTEAFF TGTGCCAGCAGTAAAACTCGGACAGGAAAAAACACTGAAGCTTTCTTT
NA NA TRBJ1-1 TRBV20-1 CSARETGPEAFF TGCAGTGCTAGAGAGACAGGCCCTGAAGCTTTCTTT
NA NA TRBJ1-5 TRBV7-4 CASSLIGDQSQHF TGTGCCAGCAGCTTAATCGGGGATCAGTCCCAGCATTTT
TRBD1 NA TRBJ1-2 TRBV3-1 CASSPTLTGGSFGYTF TGTGCCAGCAGCCCTACCTTGACAGGGGGAAGTTTTGGCTACACCTTC
NA NA TRBJ1-2 TRBV29-1 CSVEARRNGYTF TGCAGCGTTGAAGCCAGGCGAAATGGCTACACCTTC